This T cell receptor beta chain is drawn from a study of blood T cell repertoires in COVID-19. Method: immunoSEQ multiplex PCR; TCRdb's copy keeps in-frame clones and lacks some. This repertoire shows around 140,000 clones, approximately 90% found once; its top ten account for roughly 2.2%. Points on this clone: Other DNA sequences in this specimen translate into the identical CDR3.

The sample consisted of peripheral blood. The sequence came from an older man with active COVID-19.

The CDR3 is CASSVSGNSYEQYF. Here the CDR3 DNA reads TGTGCCAGCAGCGTGAGCGGGAACTCCTACGAGCAGTACTTC. The chain employs TRBV9 and TRBJ2-7; 7 nucleotides line up with TRBD2. CDR1 is SGDLS and CDR2 is YYNGEE in the germline V gene. The CDR3 spans 14 residues. The V gene end was trimmed by 2 bases and the J gene end by 0 bases; junction bases not matched to a gene: 2.